The present entry profiles one T cell receptor beta chain with its context. This sample is drawn from a study of blood T cell repertoires in COVID-19. Turning to the study itself: Acute and convalescent COVID-19 specimens originated in the United States, Italy and Spain.

The V and J ends lost 2 bases and 8 bases, in that order; junction bases with no gene match: 8. Per the germline V gene, CDR1 is SGHTA and CDR2 is FQGNSA. The CDR3 is 15 residues long. Under the authors' procedure: The authors estimated nucleated cell counts from reference gene primer amplification. Sequenced by immunoSEQ multiplex PCR; TCRdb stores in-frame clones only, minus some. V and J calls and clone size are given by that table; D and trimming were obtained from the DNA. Among roughly 180,000 clones listed, roughly 82% were seen once. The rearrangement joins TRBV7-2 to TRBJ2-1, with TRBD2 matching 8 bases. The material sequenced was PBMCs or T cells enriched from blood (not recorded which). This clonotype was sampled from a man aged 35-49 years who had recovered from COVID-19. The CDR3 reads CASSLPSGLGDEQFF. The CDR3 DNA reads as TGTGCCAGCAGCTTACCTAGCGGGTTAGGCGATGAGCAGTTCTTC. The full variable domain, its missing parts supplied by reference TRBV7-2 and TRBJ2-1, is GAGVSQSPSNKVTEKGKDVELRCDPISGHTALYWYRQSLGQGLEFLIYFQGNSAPDKSGLPSDRFSAERTGGSVSTLTIQRTQQEDSAVYLCASSLPSGLGDEQFFGPGTRLTVL.